These 32 T cell receptor beta chains share one sample of origin, sequenced in a study of Graves' ophthalmopathy and Graves' hyperthyroidism (dated by TCRdb to the late 2010s). The sample was run on an Illumina HiSeq 2000. For repertoire sequencing, TCR beta CDR3 regions were amplified from RNA transcripts. The first round was an RT-PCR using HTBI primers with the Qiagen OneStep RT-PCR kit, and this first round was followed by a second-round multiplex PCR, then size selection and purification. The raw public reads went through TCRdb reprocessing: fastp at Q25, MiXCR clone calling, in-frame beta chains kept. Identical CDR3 protein sequences are pooled into one entry, listed with their most common genes and DNA. The table for this sample lists more than 300,000 distinct CDR3 sequences; less than 20% of them were counted only once. The biggest ten clones account for 5.5% to 7% of the sample. Sequencing used peripheral blood. Receptors originate from a woman aged 18-29 years with stable Graves' hyperthyroidism. Donor details come from another sample of the same person, matched by shared clones.

J is TRBJ2-7 and V is TRBV19; D unclear. Between the trimmed V and J ends, which lost 3 bases and 2 bases, there was a span of 8 bases. The length of the CDR3 is 13 residues. Germline CDR1 LNHDA, CDR2 SQIVND (reference sequence). CDR3 sequence reads: CASSMSGTYEQYF. The DNA of the CDR3 is TGTGCCAGTAGTATGTCCGGAACCTACGAGCAGTACTTC.

This clonotype was recorded a few times. A read error may account for a junction end that differs from germline. V and J are TRBV12-3 or TRBV12-4 and TRBJ1-1; possibly TRBD1 for D (5 bases). This CDR3 is 16 amino acids long. DNA of the CDR3: TGTGCCAGCAGCCGAGGGGACCCAACTTTGAACACTGATGCTTTCTTT. Protein sequence: CASSRGDPTLNTDAFF.

Many counts were recorded for this clonotype. The rearrangement uses TRBV5-1 and TRBJ2-7; 10 bases line up with TRBD1. The CDR3 consists of 14 residues. Germline-derived CDR1 and CDR2 are SGHRS and YFSETQ. Trimming at V came to 3 bases and at J to 3 bases, leaving 3 bases not matched to a gene. This CDR3 is CASSWTGGIYEQYF. The DNA of the CDR3 is TGCGCCAGCAGCTGGACAGGGGGTATCTACGAGCAGTACTTC.

This clonotype was seen ten or more times. The gene calls are TRBV20-1 and TRBJ1-1; possibly TRBD1 for D (5 bases). Germline V gives CDR1 DFQATT, CDR2 SNEGSKA (reference sequence). This CDR3 contains 14 residues. V was pared by 2 bases and J by 4 bases, with 14 bases between. The CDR3 sequence: CSARTEGRGTEAFF. DNA of the CDR3: TGCAGTGCTAGAACTGAGGGGCGGGGCACTGAAGCTTTCTTT.

In this sample, this clonotype turned up many times. The J gene is TRBJ1-2, the V gene TRBV20-1; 7 bases agree with TRBD1. CDR3 length: 15 amino acids. CDR1 is DFQATT, CDR2 SNEGSKA, per germline (reference sequence). V was clipped by 4 bases and J by 4 bases; unmatched bases: 12. In DNA, the CDR3 is TGCAGTGCTACCCTTCCCACAGGGGAGAGCTATGGCTACACCTTC. Its protein is CSATLPTGESYGYTF.

This chain uses TRBV12-3 or TRBV12-4 with TRBJ1-5; D unclear. Trimming cost V 0 bases and J 0 bases, with 9 bases left between them. CDR3 length: 16 amino acids. CDR3 nucleotides: TGTGCCAGCAGTTTAGCGCTTCAGTATAGCAATCAGCCCCAGCATTTT. It encodes CASSLALQYSNQPQHF.

This clonotype was detected ten times or more. This sequence joins TRBV19 and TRBJ1-5, with D hard to call. Germline V gene data show CDR1 as LNHDA and CDR2 as SQIVND (reference sequence). The CDR3 contains 16 residues. V lost 5 bases to trimming and J lost 0 bases, with 14 bases between them. The chain's CDR3 is CASSRRGAYSNQPQHF. The CDR3 DNA reads TGTGCCAGTAGTCGAAGAGGCGCGTATAGCAATCAGCCCCAGCATTTT.

This clonotype was recorded only once. The chain couples TRBV11-2 to TRBJ2-5; TRBD2 agrees at 10 bases. The CDR3 length is 17 residues. The germline V gene has CDR1 SGHAT and CDR2 FQNNGV. Trimming at V came to 5 bases and at J to 1 base, leaving 10 bases not matched to a gene. In DNA form, the CDR3 reads TGTGCCAGCAGCCCGAGGGGTAGCGGGGGGTCCCAAGAGACCCAGTACTTC. This codes for CASSPRGSGGSQETQYF. Drawing the rest from reference TRBV11-2 and TRBJ2-5, the complete variable domain is EAGVAQSPRYKIIEKRQSVAFWCNPISGHATLYWYQQILGQGPKLLIQFQNNGVVDDSQLPKDRFSAERLKGVDSTLKIQPAKLEDSAVYLCASSPRGSGGSQETQYFGPGTRLLVL.

This clonotype came up many times. The chain recombines TRBV10-3 with TRBJ1-3; tentatively, D is TRBD1 (5 bases). Germline values: CDR1 ENHRY, CDR2 SYGVKD. The germline V and J ends were trimmed by 5 bases and 2 bases, with 13 bases remaining between them. CDR3 length: 15 residues. CDR3 protein: CAISIGDQPGNTIYF. CDR3 bases: TGTGCCATCAGTATAGGGGATCAGCCTGGAAACACCATATATTTT.

This clonotype was seen a handful of times. V gene TRBV5-1 combines with J gene TRBJ2-5, with 11 bases that match TRBD2. The germline CDR1 and CDR2 sequences are SGHRS and YFSETQ. V trimming: 4 bases; J trimming: 7 bases; junction bases outside the gene matches: 12. This CDR3 has 16 amino acids. Here the CDR3 reads CASSVTSGGPAGTQYF. CDR3 nucleotides: TGCGCCAGCAGCGTAACTAGCGGGGGCCCCGCCGGGACCCAGTACTTC.

This clonotype was seen only a few times. The V gene is TRBV6-2 or TRBV6-3, the J gene TRBJ2-5; D gene unclear. Germline V gene lookup returns CDR1 MNHEY and CDR2 SVGEGT. The CDR3 sequence is 14 residues long. V lost 5 bases, J lost 5 bases, and 15 bases lay in between. For the CDR3, the DNA is TGTGCCAGCAGTCAAGGGCCTATTGGGGAGACCCAGTACTTC. It specifies CASSQGPIGETQYF.

This clonotype came up a few times. The chain uses TRBV9 and TRBJ1-1, with D tentatively TRBD1 (5 bases). Germline V lookup: CDR1 SGDLS, CDR2 YYNGEE. V lost 2 bases and J 1 base, leaving 12 bases between the germline ends. The CDR3 covers 15 residues. The CDR3 nucleotides read TGTGCCAGCAGCGTCCACTCGGGGGGGAACACTGAAGCTTTCTTT. It translates to CASSVHSGGNTEAFF. Based on the CDR3 plus reference TRBV9 and TRBJ1-1, the full variable domain is DSGVTQTPKHLITATGQRVTLRCSPRSGDLSVYWYQQSLDQGLQFLIQYYNGEERAKGNILERFSAQQFPDLHSELNLSSLELGDSALYFCASSVHSGGNTEAFFGQGTRLTVV.

This clonotype was detected many times. The chain employs TRBV6-2 or TRBV6-3 and TRBJ2-7; the D call may be TRBD1 or TRBD2 (5 bases each). From germline, CDR1 is MNHEY and CDR2 SVGEGT. The V gene lost 5 bases and the J gene lost 9 bases, with 14 bases spanning the gap. The CDR3 is made up of 12 amino acids. The CDR3 loop is CASSRGPSGQYF. The CDR3 coding sequence is TGTGCCAGCAGTAGGGGACCTTCCGGGCAGTACTTC.

J is TRBJ2-5 and V is TRBV14; no firm D call. V was shortened by 4 bases and J by 5 bases, with 14 bases between the two germline ends. Per the germline V gene, CDR1 is SGHDN and CDR2 is FVKESK. The CDR3 contains 14 residues. CDR3 sequence reads: CASSPFFHGETQYF. CDR3 bases: TGTGCCAGCAGCCCCTTTTTCCACGGGGAGACCCAGTACTTC.

This clonotype was counted many times. V is TRBV19 and J is TRBJ1-5; D may be TRBD1 (5 bases). Per the germline V gene, CDR1 is LNHDA and CDR2 is SQIVND (reference sequence). Deletions cut 2 bases from V and 9 bases from J, with 14 bases between. The CDR3 covers 14 residues. The CDR3 protein is CASSIMQGGWPQHF. CDR3 in DNA: TGTGCCAGTAGTATAATGCAGGGCGGGTGGCCCCAGCATTTT.

This clonotype was seen a handful of times. The DNA of the CDR3 is TGTGCCAGCAGTGAAGCCGGGACAGGGGCAGGGATGAACACTGAAGCTTTCTTT. This encodes CASSEAGTGAGMNTEAFF. V is TRBV28 and J is TRBJ1-1, with 10 bases lining up with TRBD1. V trimming: 5 bases; J trimming: 0 bases; junction bases outside the gene matches: 12. CDR1 and CDR2 from the germline V gene are MDHEN and SYDVKM. The CDR3 totals 18 residues.

This clonotype was counted only a few times. The rearrangement joins TRBV11-1 to TRBJ2-7, with 8 bases aligning to TRBD1. The germline CDR1 and CDR2 sequences are SGHAT and FQDESV (reference sequence). Trimming removed 1 base from V and 1 base from J; junction bases left unmatched: 12. CDR3 size: 18 residues. CDR3 coding DNA: TGTGCCAGCAGCTTAGGATTGAGGGGACAGGTTAAATCCTACGAGCAGTACTTC. This translates into CASSLGLRGQVKSYEQYF.

The chain employs TRBV10-3 and TRBJ1-2; D is uncertain. V dropped 4 bases and J dropped 7 bases, with 13 bases sitting between them. CDR1 and CDR2 from the germline V gene are ENHRY and SYGVKD. This CDR3 is 13 amino acids long. CDR3 residues: CAISVNWRTGYTF. The CDR3 DNA is TGTGCCATCAGTGTTAATTGGAGGACTGGCTACACCTTC.

This clonotype was recorded a few times. This chain uses TRBV5-1 with TRBJ2-7; TRBD1 matches at 9 bases. V shed 5 bases and J 2 bases; nucleotides not matched to a gene: 14. Germline CDR1 and CDR2: SGHRS and YFSETQ. The CDR3 consists of 17 residues. CDR3 sequence reads: CASRSLFAGQGAYEQYF. CDR3 coding DNA: TGCGCCAGCAGAAGTCTCTTCGCGGGACAGGGAGCCTACGAGCAGTACTTC.

This clonotype was observed many times. The V call is TRBV19, the J call TRBJ1-1; D unresolved. Trimming left V 11 bases short and J 1 base short, with 17 bases between. The CDR3 sequence is 14 residues long. Germline loops: CDR1 LNHDA, CDR2 SQIVND (reference sequence). DNA of the CDR3: TGTGCCGCGAACCCCGAGGCCAGGAACACTGAAGCTTTCTTT. Encoded protein: CAANPEARNTEAFF.

As concerns this clonotype: The conserved phenylalanine or tryptophan is not found at the CDR3 terminus, so this likely reflects a read error. V usage is TRBV6-1 and J usage is TRBJ1-5; no clear D. The CDR3 totals 15 residues. The V gene's germline CDR1 is MNHNS and CDR2 SASEGT. The V and J ends lost 6 bases and 2 bases respectively, with 14 bases between them. Written as DNA, the CDR3 is TGTGCCAGCAGCGCCAAGACCGATCGCAATCAGCCCCAGCATGTT. Its protein is CASSAKTDRNQPQHV.

On this clonotype itself: The CDR3 does not end in the conserved phenylalanine or tryptophan, so this is likely a read error. Here the CDR3 reads CASSLTSANYEQYL. CDR3 nucleotides: TGTGCCAGCAGCCTGACTAGTGCAAACTACGAGCAGTACTTG. This chain links TRBV27 with TRBJ2-7, with D maybe TRBD2 (6 bases). The CDR3 runs to 14 residues. V was pared by 6 bases and J by 3 bases, with 15 bases between. Germline CDR1 is MNHEY and CDR2 is SMNVEV (reference sequence).

This clonotype was recorded a few times. A read error may produce the germline difference seen at one junction end. V is TRBV4-1 and J is TRBJ2-4; 14 positions agree with TRBD2. The V gene's germline CDR1 is MGHRA and CDR2 YSYEKL. This CDR3 is 17 amino acids long. CDR3 DNA: TGCGCCAACAGCCAAGATGCGGGACTAGCGGGGGAAAACATTCAGTACTTC. Translation gives CANSQDAGLAGENIQYF.

This clonotype appeared many times. CDR3 loop: CASVPRSYGYTF. CDR3 sequence (DNA): TGTGCCAGCGTTCCCCGGTCCTATGGCTACACCTTC. The gene calls are TRBV2 and TRBJ1-2; D not resolved. The CDR3 runs to 12 residues. V was clipped by 8 bases and J by 4 bases, with 11 bases between them. CDR1 is SNHLY, CDR2 FYNNEI, per germline.

This clonotype was seen repeatedly, ten times or more. The chain recombines TRBV12-3 or TRBV12-4 with TRBJ1-5; D not certain. V lost 6 bases to trimming and J lost 1 base, with 7 bases between them. The CDR3 contains 13 residues. CDR3 sequence (DNA): TGTGCCAGCAGGGCCCAGAGCAATCAGCCCCAGCATTTT. It translates to CASRAQSNQPQHF.

The chain carries TRBV20-1 and TRBJ2-7; 8 bases are shared with TRBD2. V shed 0 bases and J 4 bases; nucleotides not matched to a gene: 8. The CDR3 is 15 residues long. Germline-derived CDR1 and CDR2 are DFQATT and SNEGSKA (reference sequence). The CDR3 is CSARDLERERYEQYF. The CDR3 coding sequence is TGCAGTGCTAGAGATCTTGAGCGGGAGAGGTACGAGCAGTACTTC.

This clonotype was recorded at least ten times. The chain uses TRBV6-2 or TRBV6-3 and TRBJ2-5; D is unresolved. CDR3 length: 15 residues. The germline V and J ends were trimmed by 4 bases and 1 base, with 13 bases remaining between them. The germline gives CDR1 MNHEY, CDR2 SVGEGT. This CDR3 is CASSWPTHFQETQYF. Written as DNA, the CDR3 is TGTGCCAGCAGTTGGCCAACCCATTTCCAAGAGACCCAGTACTTC.

This rearrangement joins TRBV6-1 to TRBJ1-6; 8 bases fit TRBD1. Germline V CDR1 and CDR2: MNHNS, SASEGT. The CDR3 covers 14 residues. The ends lost 6 bases at V and 5 bases at J; junction bases unmatched: 3. The DNA for the CDR3 is TGTGCCAGCAGAGCAGGGGGCAATAATTCACCCCTCCACTTT. Its translation: CASRAGGNNSPLHF.

The chain recombines TRBV6-2 or TRBV6-3 with TRBJ1-2; TRBD1 might be the D (5 bases). The CDR3 loop spans 13 amino acids. V was trimmed by 2 bases and J by 7 bases, leaving 11 bases between them. Germline CDR1 and CDR2: MNHEY and SVGEGT. The CDR3 region is CASSYVPGRGYTF. The CDR3 nucleotides read TGTGCCAGCAGTTACGTCCCAGGGCGTGGCTACACCTTC.

This clonotype was seen many times. V usage is TRBV6-1 and J usage is TRBJ2-7; D possibly corresponds to TRBD1 (6 bases). The CDR3 sequence is 15 residues long. V shed 5 bases and J shed 0 bases, with 14 bases lying between them. CDR1 MNHNS and CDR2 SASEGT come from the germline V gene. The CDR3: CASSPRQVSSYEQYF. The CDR3 DNA reads as TGTGCCAGCAGTCCCCGACAGGTCAGCTCCTACGAGCAGTACTTC.

This clonotype was counted many times. This chain links TRBV2 with TRBJ2-7; 8 bases are shared with TRBD1. The CDR3 is 15 amino acids. V gave up 0 bases and J gave up 7 bases; unmatched junction bases: 8. Germline V CDR1 and CDR2: SNHLY, FYNNEI. CDR3 coding DNA: TGTGCCAGCAGTGAAGCAGGACAGGGCTCCGAGGAGCAGTACTTC. Translating it yields CASSEAGQGSEEQYF.

In its sample, this clonotype was seen a few times. The J gene is TRBJ1-5, the V gene TRBV19; a weak D match, TRBD1 (6 bases). The V gene's germline CDR1 is LNHDA and CDR2 SQIVND (reference sequence). The CDR3 runs to 16 residues. The V and J ends lost 6 bases and 1 base respectively, with 16 bases between them. The CDR3: CASSDDGGGSNQPQHF. As DNA, the CDR3 is TGTGCCAGTAGCGACGATGGAGGGGGGAGCAATCAGCCCCAGCATTTT.